One and the same sample provided the 24 T cell receptor beta chains below, sequenced in a study of blood T cell repertoires in COVID-19. Method: immunoSEQ multiplex PCR; TCRdb's copy keeps in-frame clones and lacks some. This table holds roughly 230,000 clones, about 88% found once. The sample was peripheral blood. The receptor set was obtained from an older man with acute or convalescent COVID-19.

This sequence joins TRBV6-1 and TRBJ2-3; 9 nucleotides match TRBD2. Germline CDR1 is MNHNS and CDR2 is SASEGT. The V and J ends lost 2 bases and 5 bases, in that order; junction bases with no gene match: 26. The CDR3 consists of 22 residues. The CDR3 sequence is CASSEWQSILAGASERGDTQYF. The CDR3 DNA reads as TGTGCCAGCAGTGAATGGCAGAGCATCTTAGCGGGGGCTTCAGAGAGGGGAGATACGCAGTATTTT.

This chain connects TRBV19 to TRBJ2-7; perhaps TRBD1 as D (6 bases). CDR3 length: 14 amino acids. CDR1 and CDR2 (germline): LNHDA, SQIVND (reference sequence). Trimming shortened V by 7 bases and J by 3 bases, and 16 bases separated the two germline ends. In DNA, the CDR3 is TGTGCCAGTACCCTGGACAGCCCCCACTACGAGCAGTACTTC. It is translated as CASTLDSPHYEQYF.

A single count supports this clone. This rearrangement joins TRBV7-2 to TRBJ2-3; perhaps TRBD2 as D (5 bases). This CDR3 comprises 13 residues. CDR1 is SGHTA, CDR2 FQGNSA, per germline. The V and J ends lost 4 bases and 3 bases respectively, with 8 bases between them. The CDR3 loop is CASSYGGTDTQYF. The CDR3 DNA sequence: TGTGCCAGCAGCTATGGCGGGACAGATACGCAGTATTTT. The full variable domain, rest sourced from reference TRBV7-2 and TRBJ2-3, is GAGVSQSPSNKVTEKGKDVELRCDPISGHTALYWYRQSLGQGLEFLIYFQGNSAPDKSGLPSDRFSAERTGGSVSTLTIQRTQQEDSAVYLCASSYGGTDTQYFGPGTRLTVL.

The chain uses TRBV6-5 and TRBJ2-5; D might be TRBD2 (6 bases). CDR3 size: 15 residues. The germline CDR1 and CDR2 sequences are MNHEY and SVGAGI. Trimming took off 2 bases at V and 3 bases at J, with 13 bases between the two ends. CDR3 amino acids: CASSYVGGGKETQYF. The DNA for the CDR3 is TGTGCCAGCAGTTACGTTGGGGGAGGCAAAGAGACCCAGTACTTC.

The chain couples TRBV30 to TRBJ1-6; D may be TRBD1 (5 bases). Germline loops: CDR1 GTSNPN, CDR2 SVGIG (reference sequence). This CDR3 contains 15 residues. V was trimmed by 3 bases and J by 4 bases, leaving 13 bases between them. Here the CDR3 DNA reads TGTGCCTGGAGACTAGCGGGACCATATAATTCACCCCTCCACTTT. The encoded protein is CAWRLAGPYNSPLHF.

The chain employs TRBV19 and TRBJ2-7, with 7 bases identical to TRBD1. The CDR3 runs 15 residues. Trimming cost V 6 bases and J 0 bases; bases outside gene matches: 8. Per germline, CDR1 LNHDA and CDR2 SQIVND (reference sequence). In DNA form, the CDR3 reads TGTGCCAGTAGCTATACAGGGGAGAGCTCCTACGAGCAGTACTTC. Encoded protein: CASSYTGESSYEQYF.

The chain couples TRBV11-2 to TRBJ1-1, with 7 bases matching TRBD1. Trimming removed 7 bases from V and 10 bases from J; junction bases left unmatched: 15. This CDR3 spans 14 amino acids. Germline V lookup: CDR1 SGHAT, CDR2 FQNNGV. The CDR3 reads CASTRDSLGSGAFF. In nucleotides, the CDR3 is TGTGCCAGCACCCGGGACAGCCTTGGGTCGGGAGCTTTCTTT.

This clone was recorded a few times. The chain recombines TRBV6-5 with TRBJ2-1; 7 nucleotides line up with TRBD1. Germline V gives CDR1 MNHEY, CDR2 SVGAGI. The J segment lost 6 bases and the V segment lost 6 bases, leaving 5 bases of the junction unmatched. The CDR3 has 13 amino acids. The CDR3 spells CASRETGTNEQFF. Here the CDR3 DNA reads TGTGCCAGCAGGGAGACAGGGACCAATGAGCAGTTCTTC.

This chain uses TRBV7-2 with TRBJ1-2; 9 bases map to TRBD1. Germline assignment: CDR1 SGHTA and CDR2 FQGNSA. J gave up 8 bases and V 1 base, and 11 bases lay outside the gene matches. The CDR3 consists of 16 residues. CDR3 sequence: CASSLDGTGRREGYTF. DNA of the CDR3: TGTGCCAGCAGCTTAGATGGGACAGGGAGAAGGGAAGGCTACACCTTC.

CDR3: CASADVWGGERETQYF. DNA of the CDR3: TGTGCCAGTGCCGACGTCTGGGGAGGGGAGAGGGAGACCCAGTACTTC. The chain combines TRBV19 with TRBJ2-5; 7 bases are shared with TRBD2. Looked up from germline, CDR1 is LNHDA and CDR2 is SQIVND (reference sequence). V lost 8 bases and J lost 5; bases outside the gene matches: 17. The CDR3 sequence is 16 residues long.

This rearrangement joins TRBV11-2 to TRBJ2-2; 7 nucleotides match TRBD2. The CDR3 is made up of 16 amino acids. The germline CDR1 and CDR2 sequences are SGHAT and FQNNGV. Germline trimming cut 3 bases from V and 7 bases from J; bases unmatched to any gene: 11. The CDR3 bases are TGTGCCAGCAGCTTGGGGCCCGCGGGGGTTAACGGGGAGCTGTTTTTT. This encodes CASSLGPAGVNGELFF.

J is TRBJ1-4 and V is TRBV5-4; 7 bases fit TRBD1. Germline loops: CDR1 SGHNT, CDR2 YYREEE (reference sequence). V trimming: 0 bases; J trimming: 7 bases; junction bases outside the gene matches: 3. This CDR3 is 14 amino acids long. CDR3: CASSLAGGGEKLFF. For the CDR3, the DNA is TGTGCCAGCAGCTTGGCAGGGGGTGGTGAAAAACTGTTTTTT.

The chain is built from TRBV5-1 and TRBJ2-3; TRBD2 matches 7 bases. The V gene end was trimmed by 10 bases and the J gene end by 0 bases; junction bases not matched to a gene: 11. The CDR3 runs 15 residues. Germline V lookup: CDR1 SGHRS, CDR2 YFSETQ. The CDR3 loop reads CAGYWLGLSTDTQYF. The CDR3 nucleotides read TGCGCCGGGTATTGGTTGGGACTAAGCACAGATACGCAGTATTTT.

V gene TRBV5-5 combines with J gene TRBJ2-5, with D maybe TRBD2 (6 bases). The V gene's germline CDR1 is SGHKS and CDR2 YYEKEE (reference sequence). V lost 0 bases to trimming and J lost 2 bases, with 8 bases between them. The CDR3 contains 14 residues. The CDR3 loop reads CASSLVGTQETQYF. CDR3 bases: TGTGCCAGCAGCTTGGTAGGGACTCAAGAGACCCAGTACTTC. Drawing the rest from reference TRBV5-5 and TRBJ2-5, the complete variable domain is DAGVTQSPTHLIKTRGQQVTLRCSPISGHKSVSWYQQVLGQGPQFIFQYYEKEERGRGNFPDRFSARQFPNYSSELNVNALLLGDSALYLCASSLVGTQETQYFGPGTRLLVL.

The table lists this clone with a few counts. The V and J genes are TRBV19 and TRBJ1-4, with D possibly being TRBD1 (6 bases). The CDR3 consists of 17 residues. V dropped 4 bases and J dropped 0 bases, with 15 bases sitting between them. Germline values: CDR1 LNHDA, CDR2 SQIVND (reference sequence). The CDR3 DNA sequence: TGTGCCAGTAGTAAGGGGATCAGGGGAGCAACTAATGAAAAACTGTTTTTT. The encoded protein is CASSKGIRGATNEKLFF.

In DNA, the CDR3 is TGTGCCAGCAGCTTGGGGGCTTTGTACAATGAGCAGTTCTTC. Translated: CASSLGALYNEQFF. The chain combines TRBV5-6 with TRBJ2-1; D gene unclear. There are 14 residues in the CDR3. With 0 bases removed from V and 4 bases from J, the gap between germline ends came to 8 bases. The germline V gene encodes CDR1 SGHDT and CDR2 YYEEEE.

The rearrangement uses TRBV2 and TRBJ2-3; TRBD2 might be the D (5 bases). V lost 2 bases and J lost 0, with 9 bases in between. The CDR3 extends over 15 amino acids. In germline, CDR1 is SNHLY, CDR2 FYNNEI. CDR3 in amino acids: CASSEWRPSTDTQYF. In DNA form, the CDR3 reads TGTGCCAGCAGTGAATGGAGGCCCAGCACAGATACGCAGTATTTT.

This clone has just a few counts. The chain recombines TRBV23-1 with TRBJ1-5, with D uncertain. TRBV23-1 is treated as an ORF (open reading frame) with a function not yet certain. CDR3 length: 21 amino acids. Trimming stripped 3 bases from V and 2 bases from J, with 29 bases between. As DNA, the CDR3 is TGCGCCAGCAGTCAGTACCAGAATAATCAAAAATTCCCGCAATGCAATCAGCCCCAGCATTTT. Protein sequence: CASSQYQNNQKFPQCNQPQHF.

The V and J genes are TRBV5-4 and TRBJ2-5; 9 bases are a match to TRBD1. Per the germline V gene, CDR1 is SGHNT and CDR2 is YYREEE (reference sequence). This CDR3 is 15 amino acids long. The V gene end was trimmed by 4 bases and the J gene end by 5 bases; junction bases not matched to a gene: 9. The CDR3 reads CASSPGTGSRETQYF. DNA for the CDR3: TGTGCCAGCAGCCCGGGGACAGGGAGTAGGGAGACCCAGTACTTC.

The chain employs TRBV7-2 and TRBJ2-1, with TRBD2 matching over 8 bases. V gave up 3 bases and J gave up 2 bases; unmatched junction bases: 6. Germline CDR1 reads SGHTA; CDR2 reads FQGNSA. This CDR3 contains 16 residues. The CDR3 DNA is TGTGCCAGCAGCTTGGGTCAGGGACTAGCCTACAATGAGCAGTTCTTC. It is translated as CASSLGQGLAYNEQFF.

CDR3 sequence (DNA): TGTGCCAGCAGCTTAGTAGCGGTAGAGCAGTTCTTC. Amino acids: CASSLVAVEQFF. The rearrangement links TRBV7-9 to TRBJ2-1, with a possible D match to TRBD2 (6 bases). This CDR3 comprises 12 residues. Germline-derived CDR1 and CDR2 are SEHNR and FQNEAQ (reference sequence). V lost 1 base to trimming and J lost 10 bases, with 8 bases between them.

This sequence joins TRBV5-1 and TRBJ2-1; tentatively, D is TRBD1 (5 bases). The V and J ends lost 4 bases and 4 bases respectively, with 15 bases between them. The CDR3 is 15 residues long. Germline V gene sequence: CDR1 SGHRS, CDR2 YFSETQ. The CDR3 region is CASSTPDAGYNEQFF. The CDR3 DNA reads as TGCGCCAGCAGCACTCCAGACGCAGGGTACAATGAGCAGTTCTTC.

This clone was picked up one time. The genes are TRBV2 and TRBJ2-7; D is perhaps TRBD1 (6 bases). The CDR3 is made up of 13 amino acids. Germline CDR1 is SNHLY and CDR2 is FYNNEI. V was clipped by 8 bases and J by 3 bases, with 14 bases between them. The CDR3 sequence: CASGQTGIYEQYF. The DNA of the CDR3 is TGTGCCAGCGGACAGACGGGGATCTACGAGCAGTACTTC.

The chain joins TRBV19 to TRBJ2-1; D is possibly TRBD1 (5 bases). This CDR3 contains 13 residues. V was trimmed by 6 bases and J by 7 bases, leaving 13 bases between them. Germline loops: CDR1 LNHDA, CDR2 SQIVND (reference sequence). The CDR3 protein is CASSLAGQNEQFF. The CDR3 DNA reads TGTGCCAGTAGCCTGGCAGGGCAAAATGAGCAGTTCTTC.